This TCR beta chain was captured by sequencing in a study of T cells after yellow fever vaccination. This clonotype was recorded once. J gave up 1 base and V 0 bases, and 8 bases lay outside the gene matches. This CDR3 comprises 17 residues. CDR1 is SEHNR and CDR2 is FQNEAQ in the germline V gene (reference sequence). TCRdb fed the 5' RACE reads into MiXCR, producing one record per CDR3 protein. The table includes 600,000 to 750,000 distinct CDR3 sequences, 9% to 15% detected once. The sample consisted of PBMCs, taken on the day of the yellow fever booster vaccination. The chain links TRBV7-9 to TRBJ1-1, with 7 bases identical to TRBD1. The clonotype was recovered from a man aged 25-40 years who received the YFV17D yellow fever vaccine. The CDR3 spells CASSLAPGQGENTEAFF. CDR3 DNA sequence: TGTGCCAGCAGCTTAGCCCCGGGGCAGGGGGAGAACACTGAAGCTTTCTTT. The full variable domain, its missing parts supplied by reference TRBV7-9 and TRBJ1-1, is DTGVSQNPRHKITKRGQNVTFRCDPISEHNRLYWYRQTLGQGPEFLTYFQNEAQLEKSRLLSDRFSAERPKGSFSTLEIQRTEQGDSAMYLCASSLAPGQGENTEAFFGQGTRLTVV.